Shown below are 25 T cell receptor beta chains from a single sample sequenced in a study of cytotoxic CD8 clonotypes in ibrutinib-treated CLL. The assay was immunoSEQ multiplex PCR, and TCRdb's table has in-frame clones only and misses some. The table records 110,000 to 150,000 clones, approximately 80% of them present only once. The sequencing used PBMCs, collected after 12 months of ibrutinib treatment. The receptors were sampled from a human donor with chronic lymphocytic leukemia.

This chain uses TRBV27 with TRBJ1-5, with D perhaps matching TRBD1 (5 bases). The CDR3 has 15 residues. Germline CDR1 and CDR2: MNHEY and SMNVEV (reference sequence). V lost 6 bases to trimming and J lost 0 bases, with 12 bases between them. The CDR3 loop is CASSLGRHSNQPQHF. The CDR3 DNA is TGTGCCAGCAGCTTGGGACGCCATAGCAATCAGCCCCAGCATTTT.

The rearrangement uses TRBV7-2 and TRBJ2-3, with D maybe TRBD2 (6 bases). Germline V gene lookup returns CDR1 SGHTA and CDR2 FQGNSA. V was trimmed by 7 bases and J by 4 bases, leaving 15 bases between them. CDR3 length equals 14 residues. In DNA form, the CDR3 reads TGTGCCAGCACCTCGGGCGGGGCCGCAGATACGCAGTATTTT. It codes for CASTSGGAADTQYF.

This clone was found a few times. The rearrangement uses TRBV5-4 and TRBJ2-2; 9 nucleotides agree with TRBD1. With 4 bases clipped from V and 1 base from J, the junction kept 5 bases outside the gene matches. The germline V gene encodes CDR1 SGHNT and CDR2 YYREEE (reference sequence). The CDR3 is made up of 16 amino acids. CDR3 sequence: CASSNPGQGNTGELFF. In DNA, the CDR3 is TGTGCCAGCAGCAACCCGGGACAGGGGAACACCGGGGAGCTGTTTTTT.

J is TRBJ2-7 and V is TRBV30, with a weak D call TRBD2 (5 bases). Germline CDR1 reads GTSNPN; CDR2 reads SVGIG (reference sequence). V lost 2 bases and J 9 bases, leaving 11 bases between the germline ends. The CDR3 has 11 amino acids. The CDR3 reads CAWSRGNSQYF. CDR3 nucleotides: TGTGCCTGGAGTCGGGGTAACTCGCAGTACTTC.

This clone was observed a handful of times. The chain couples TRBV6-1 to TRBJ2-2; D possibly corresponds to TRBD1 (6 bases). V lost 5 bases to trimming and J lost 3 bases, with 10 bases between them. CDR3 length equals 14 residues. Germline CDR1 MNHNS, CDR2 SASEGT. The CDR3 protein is CASSPGQYTGELFF. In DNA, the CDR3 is TGTGCCAGCAGTCCTGGACAGTACACCGGGGAGCTGTTTTTT.

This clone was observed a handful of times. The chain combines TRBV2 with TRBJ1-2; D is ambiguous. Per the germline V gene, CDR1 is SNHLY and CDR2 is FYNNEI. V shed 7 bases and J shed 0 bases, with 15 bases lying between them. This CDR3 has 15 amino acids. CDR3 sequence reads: CASTGLGIANYGYTF. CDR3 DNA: TGTGCCAGCACTGGCCTCGGGATAGCTAACTATGGCTACACCTTC.

The CDR3 loop reads CASSALAENYEQYF. For the CDR3, the DNA is TGTGCCAGCAGCGCCCTAGCGGAAAATTACGAGCAGTACTTC. This chain joins TRBV9 and TRBJ2-7; 7 nucleotides align to TRBD2. From germline, CDR1 is SGDLS and CDR2 YYNGEE. This CDR3 comprises 14 residues. J lost 4 bases, V lost 3 bases, and 7 bases had no gene match.

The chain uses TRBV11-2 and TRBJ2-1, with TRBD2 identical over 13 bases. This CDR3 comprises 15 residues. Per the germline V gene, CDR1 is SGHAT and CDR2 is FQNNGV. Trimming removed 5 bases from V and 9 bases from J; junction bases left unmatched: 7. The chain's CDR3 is CASSVTSGRAGEQFF. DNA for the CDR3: TGTGCCAGCAGCGTTACTAGCGGGAGGGCCGGTGAGCAGTTCTTC.

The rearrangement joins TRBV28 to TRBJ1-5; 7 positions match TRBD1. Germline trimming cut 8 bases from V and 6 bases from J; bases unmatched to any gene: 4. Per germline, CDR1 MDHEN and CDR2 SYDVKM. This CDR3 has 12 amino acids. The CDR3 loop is CASHRGAQPQHF. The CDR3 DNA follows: TGTGCCAGCCACAGGGGCGCTCAGCCCCAGCATTTT. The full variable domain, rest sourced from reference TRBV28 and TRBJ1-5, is DVKVTQSSRYLVKRTGEKVFLECVQDMDHENMFWYRQDPGLGLRLIYFSYDVKMKEKGDIPEGYSVSREKKERFSLILESASTNQTSMYLCASHRGAQPQHFGDGTRLSIL.

The CDR3 protein is CASTPGGHSNQPQHF. DNA for the CDR3: TGTGCCAGCACGCCAGGGGGCCACAGCAATCAGCCCCAGCATTTT. The chain links TRBV28 to TRBJ1-5, with 8 bases identical to TRBD1. Germline CDR1 and CDR2: MDHEN and SYDVKM. The CDR3 covers 15 residues. V lost 7 bases to trimming and J lost 1 base; unmatched junction nucleotides: 6. Full variable domain (outside the CDR3, taken from reference TRBV28 and TRBJ1-5): DVKVTQSSRYLVKRTGEKVFLECVQDMDHENMFWYRQDPGLGLRLIYFSYDVKMKEKGDIPEGYSVSREKKERFSLILESASTNQTSMYLCASTPGGHSNQPQHFGDGTRLSIL.

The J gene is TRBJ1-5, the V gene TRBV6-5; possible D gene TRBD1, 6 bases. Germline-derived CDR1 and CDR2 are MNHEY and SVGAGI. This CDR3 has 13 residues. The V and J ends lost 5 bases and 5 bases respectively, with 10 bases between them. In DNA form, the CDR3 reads TGTGCCAGCAGTGCGGACAGTTATCAGCCCCAGCATTTT. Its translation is CASSADSYQPQHF.

The CDR3 loop is CATSRDQGAYGYTF. The CDR3 DNA reads TGTGCCACCAGCAGAGACCAGGGGGCCTATGGCTACACCTTC. The chain recombines TRBV15 with TRBJ1-2; 8 bases map to TRBD1. Trimming at V came to 0 bases and at J to 4 bases, leaving 1 base not matched to a gene. The germline V gene has CDR1 LNHNV and CDR2 YYDKDF (reference sequence). The CDR3 contains 14 residues.

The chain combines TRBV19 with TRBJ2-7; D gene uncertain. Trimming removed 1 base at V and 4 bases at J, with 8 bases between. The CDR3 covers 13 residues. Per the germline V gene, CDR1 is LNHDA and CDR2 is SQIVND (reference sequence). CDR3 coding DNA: TGTGCCAGTAGTATAGCCCGTTATTACGAGCAGTACTTC. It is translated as CASSIARYYEQYF.

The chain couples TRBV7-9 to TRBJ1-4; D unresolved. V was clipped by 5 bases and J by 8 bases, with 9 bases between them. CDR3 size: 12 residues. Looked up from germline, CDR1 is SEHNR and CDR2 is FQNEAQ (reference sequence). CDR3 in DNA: TGTGCCAGCAGCCCAGTAGGGGAAAAACTGTTTTTT. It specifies CASSPVGEKLFF.

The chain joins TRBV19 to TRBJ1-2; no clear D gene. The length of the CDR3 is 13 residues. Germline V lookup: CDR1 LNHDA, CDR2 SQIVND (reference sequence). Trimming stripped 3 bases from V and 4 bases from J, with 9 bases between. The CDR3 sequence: CASSIAGFYGYTF. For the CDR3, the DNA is TGTGCCAGTAGTATTGCCGGATTCTATGGCTACACCTTC. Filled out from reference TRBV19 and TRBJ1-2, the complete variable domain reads DGGITQSPKYLFRKEGQNVTLSCEQNLNHDAMYWYRQDPGQGLRLIYYSQIVNDFQKGDIAEGYSVSREKKESFPLTVTSAQKNPTAFYLCASSIAGFYGYTFGSGTRLTVV.

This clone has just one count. In DNA, the CDR3 is TGCACCAGCAGCCAAGATTTGGGACTAGAAAGTGAGACCCAGTACTTC. Its protein is CTSSQDLGLESETQYF. The chain employs TRBV1 and TRBJ2-5; the table's D call, TRBD2, was not checked against the DNA. TRBV1 is tagged as a pseudogene. The CDR3 runs 16 residues.

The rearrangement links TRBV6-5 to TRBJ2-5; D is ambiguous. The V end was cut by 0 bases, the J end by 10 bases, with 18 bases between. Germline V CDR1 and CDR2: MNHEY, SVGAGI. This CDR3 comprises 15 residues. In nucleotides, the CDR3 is TGTGCCAGCAGTTACTCCACAACCCCTCGCGATAGCCAGTACTTC. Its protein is CASSYSTTPRDSQYF.

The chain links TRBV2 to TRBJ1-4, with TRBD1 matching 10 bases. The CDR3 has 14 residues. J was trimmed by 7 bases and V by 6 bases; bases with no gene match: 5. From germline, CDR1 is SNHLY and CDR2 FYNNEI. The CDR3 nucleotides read TGTGCCAGCAGACCGCGACAGGGGGCTGAAAAACTGTTTTTT. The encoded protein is CASRPRQGAEKLFF.

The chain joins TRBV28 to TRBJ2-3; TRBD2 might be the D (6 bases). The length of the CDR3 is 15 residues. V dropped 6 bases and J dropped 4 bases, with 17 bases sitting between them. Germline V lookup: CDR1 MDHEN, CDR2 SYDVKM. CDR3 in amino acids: CASSQTGTLSDTQYF. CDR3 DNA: TGTGCCAGCAGCCAAACTGGGACTCTCTCAGATACGCAGTATTTT.

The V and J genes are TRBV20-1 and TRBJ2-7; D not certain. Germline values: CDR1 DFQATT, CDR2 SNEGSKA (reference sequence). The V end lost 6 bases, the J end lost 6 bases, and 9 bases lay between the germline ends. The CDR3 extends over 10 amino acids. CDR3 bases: TGCAGTGCGGGTGGACGCGAGCAGTACTTC. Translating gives CSAGGREQYF.

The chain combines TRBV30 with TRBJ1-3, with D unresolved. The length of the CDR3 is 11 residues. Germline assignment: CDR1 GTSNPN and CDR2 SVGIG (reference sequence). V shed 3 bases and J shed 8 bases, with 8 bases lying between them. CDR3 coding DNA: TGTGCCTGGAGCCTAGGGTACACCATATATTTT. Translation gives CAWSLGYTIYF.

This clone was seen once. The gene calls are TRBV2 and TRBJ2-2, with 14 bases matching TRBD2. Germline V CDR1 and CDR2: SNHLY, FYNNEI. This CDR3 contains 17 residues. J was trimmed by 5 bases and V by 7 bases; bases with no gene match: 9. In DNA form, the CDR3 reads TGTGCCAGCACCCCGGGACTAGCGGGAGTAGGAACCGGGGAGCTGTTTTTT. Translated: CASTPGLAGVGTGELFF.

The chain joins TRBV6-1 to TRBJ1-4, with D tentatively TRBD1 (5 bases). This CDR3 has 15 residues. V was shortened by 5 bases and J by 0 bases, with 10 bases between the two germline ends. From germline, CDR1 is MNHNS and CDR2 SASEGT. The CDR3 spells CASSQDRATNEKLFF. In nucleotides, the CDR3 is TGTGCCAGCAGTCAAGACAGAGCAACTAATGAAAAACTGTTTTTT.

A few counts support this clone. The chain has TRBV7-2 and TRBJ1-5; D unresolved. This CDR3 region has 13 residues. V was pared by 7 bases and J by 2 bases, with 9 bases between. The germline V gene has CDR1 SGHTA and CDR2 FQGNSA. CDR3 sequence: CASTVAGNQPQHF. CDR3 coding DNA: TGTGCCAGCACAGTGGCCGGCAATCAGCCCCAGCATTTT.

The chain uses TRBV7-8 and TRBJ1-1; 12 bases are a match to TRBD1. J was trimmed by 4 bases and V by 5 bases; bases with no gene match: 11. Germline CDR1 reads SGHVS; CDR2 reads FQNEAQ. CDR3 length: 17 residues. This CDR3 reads CASSLGDRGQWVTEAFF. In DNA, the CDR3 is TGTGCCAGCAGCCTGGGGGACAGGGGGCAATGGGTCACTGAAGCTTTCTTT.